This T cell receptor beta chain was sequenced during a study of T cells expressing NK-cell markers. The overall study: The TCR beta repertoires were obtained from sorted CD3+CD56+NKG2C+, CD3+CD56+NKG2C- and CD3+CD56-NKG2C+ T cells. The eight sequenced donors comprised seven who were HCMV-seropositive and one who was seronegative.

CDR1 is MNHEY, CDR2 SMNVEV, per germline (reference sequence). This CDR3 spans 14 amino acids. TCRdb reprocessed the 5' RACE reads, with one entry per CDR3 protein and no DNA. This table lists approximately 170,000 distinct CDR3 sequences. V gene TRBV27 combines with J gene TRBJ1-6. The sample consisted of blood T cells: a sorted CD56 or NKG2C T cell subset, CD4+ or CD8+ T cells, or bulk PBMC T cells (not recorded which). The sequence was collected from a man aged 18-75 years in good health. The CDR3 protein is CASSKGPTQSPLHF.